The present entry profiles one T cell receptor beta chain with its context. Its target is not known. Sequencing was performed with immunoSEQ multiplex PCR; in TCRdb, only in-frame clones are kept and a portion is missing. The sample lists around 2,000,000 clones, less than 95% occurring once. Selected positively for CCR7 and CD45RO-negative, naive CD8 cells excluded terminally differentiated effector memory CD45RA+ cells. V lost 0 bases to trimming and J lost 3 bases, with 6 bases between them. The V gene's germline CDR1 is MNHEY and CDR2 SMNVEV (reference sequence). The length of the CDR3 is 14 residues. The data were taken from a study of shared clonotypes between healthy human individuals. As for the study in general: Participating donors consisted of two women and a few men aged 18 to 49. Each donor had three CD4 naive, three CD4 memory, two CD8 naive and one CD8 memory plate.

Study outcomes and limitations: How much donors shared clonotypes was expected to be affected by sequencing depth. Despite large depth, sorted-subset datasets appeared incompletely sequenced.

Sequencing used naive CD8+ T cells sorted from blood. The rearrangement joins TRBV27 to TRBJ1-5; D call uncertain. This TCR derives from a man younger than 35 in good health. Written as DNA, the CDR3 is TGTGCCAGCAGTTTATCCCAGGCCAATCAGCCCCAGCATTTT. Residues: CASSLSQANQPQHF.